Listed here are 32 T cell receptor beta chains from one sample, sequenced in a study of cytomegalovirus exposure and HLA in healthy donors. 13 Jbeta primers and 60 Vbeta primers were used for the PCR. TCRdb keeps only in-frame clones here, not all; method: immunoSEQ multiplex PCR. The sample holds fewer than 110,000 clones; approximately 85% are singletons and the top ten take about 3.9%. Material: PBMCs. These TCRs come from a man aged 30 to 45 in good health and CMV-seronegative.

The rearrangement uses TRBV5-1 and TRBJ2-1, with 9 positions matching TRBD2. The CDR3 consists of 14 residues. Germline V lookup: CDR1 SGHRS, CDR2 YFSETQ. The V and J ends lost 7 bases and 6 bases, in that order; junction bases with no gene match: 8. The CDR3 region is CASGPSGIINEQFF. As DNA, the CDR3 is TGCGCCAGCGGCCCTAGCGGGATAATCAATGAGCAGTTCTTC.

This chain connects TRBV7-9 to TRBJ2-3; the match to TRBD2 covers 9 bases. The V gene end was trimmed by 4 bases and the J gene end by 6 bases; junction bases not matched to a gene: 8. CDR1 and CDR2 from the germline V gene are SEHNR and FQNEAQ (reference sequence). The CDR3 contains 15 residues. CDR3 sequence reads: CASSSAASGVDTQYF. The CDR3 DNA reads TGTGCCAGCAGCTCAGCAGCTAGCGGGGTTGATACGCAGTATTTT.

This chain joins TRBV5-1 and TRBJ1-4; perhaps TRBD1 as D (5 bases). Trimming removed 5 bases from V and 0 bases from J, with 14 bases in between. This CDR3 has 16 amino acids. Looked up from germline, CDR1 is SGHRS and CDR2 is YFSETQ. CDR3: CASSSPGGPTNEKLFF. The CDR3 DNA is TGCGCCAGCAGTTCCCCCGGGGGACCAACTAATGAAAAACTGTTTTTT.

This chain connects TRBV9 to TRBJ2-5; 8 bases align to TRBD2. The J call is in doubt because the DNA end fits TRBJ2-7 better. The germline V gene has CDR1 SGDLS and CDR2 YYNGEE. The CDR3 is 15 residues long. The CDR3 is CASSVKPGLDGEQYF. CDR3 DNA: TGTGCCAGCAGCGTTAAACCGGGACTAGATGGCGAGCAGTACTTC.

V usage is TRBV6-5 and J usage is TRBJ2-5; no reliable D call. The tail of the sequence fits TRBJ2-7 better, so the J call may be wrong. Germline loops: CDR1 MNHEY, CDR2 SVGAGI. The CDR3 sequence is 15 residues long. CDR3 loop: CASSRRQARLYEQYF. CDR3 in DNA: TGTGCCAGCAGCCGACGGCAAGCCAGACTCTACGAGCAGTACTTC.

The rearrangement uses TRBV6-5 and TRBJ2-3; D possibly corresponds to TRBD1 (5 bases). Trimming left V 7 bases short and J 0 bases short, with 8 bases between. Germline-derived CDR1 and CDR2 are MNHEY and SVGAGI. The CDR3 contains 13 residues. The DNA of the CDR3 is TGTGCCAGCACTCGGACAAGCACAGATACGCAGTATTTT. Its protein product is CASTRTSTDTQYF.

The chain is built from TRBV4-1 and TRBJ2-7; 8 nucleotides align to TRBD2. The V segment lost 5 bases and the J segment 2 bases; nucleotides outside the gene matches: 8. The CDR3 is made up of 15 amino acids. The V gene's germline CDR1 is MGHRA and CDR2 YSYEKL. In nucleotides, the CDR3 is TGCGCCAGCAGCTTTCGACTAGCGTTAACCTACGAGCAGTACTTC. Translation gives CASSFRLALTYEQYF.

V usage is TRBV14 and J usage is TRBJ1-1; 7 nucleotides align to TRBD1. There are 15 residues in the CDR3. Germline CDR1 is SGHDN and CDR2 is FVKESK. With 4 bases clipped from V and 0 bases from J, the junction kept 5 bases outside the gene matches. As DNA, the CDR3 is TGTGCCAGCAGCCGGATAGGGGGCGTGAACACTGAAGCTTTCTTT. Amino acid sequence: CASSRIGGVNTEAFF.

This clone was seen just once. This CDR3 reads CATTDMKKSNYGYTF. DNA of the CDR3: TGTGCCACTACCGACATGAAGAAAAGTAACTATGGCTACACCTTC. The rearrangement joins TRBV10-3 to TRBJ1-2; D gene unclear. The CDR3 extends over 15 amino acids. V lost 10 bases and J lost 1, with 19 bases in between. CDR1 ENHRY and CDR2 SYGVKD come from the germline V gene.

The CDR3: CASSVNRGNTIYF. CDR3 DNA: TGTGCCAGCAGTGTGAACAGGGGAAACACCATATATTTT. The gene calls are TRBV2 and TRBJ1-3, with a possible D match to TRBD1 (5 bases). The germline CDR1 and CDR2 sequences are SNHLY and FYNNEI. CDR3 length: 13 amino acids. Trimming removed 4 bases from V and 4 bases from J, with 8 bases in between.

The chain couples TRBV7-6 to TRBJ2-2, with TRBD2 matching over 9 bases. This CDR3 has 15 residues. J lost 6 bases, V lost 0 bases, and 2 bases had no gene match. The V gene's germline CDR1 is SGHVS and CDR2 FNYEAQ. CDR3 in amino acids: CASSLAPSGAGELFF. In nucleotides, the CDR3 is TGTGCCAGCAGCTTAGCGCCTAGCGGGGCCGGGGAGCTGTTTTTT.

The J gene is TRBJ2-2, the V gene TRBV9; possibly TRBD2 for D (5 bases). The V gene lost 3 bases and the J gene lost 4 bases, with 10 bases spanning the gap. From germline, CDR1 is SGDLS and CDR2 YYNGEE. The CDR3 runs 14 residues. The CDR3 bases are TGTGCCAGCAGCGAGCGGCCCAGCACCGGGGAGCTGTTTTTT. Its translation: CASSERPSTGELFF. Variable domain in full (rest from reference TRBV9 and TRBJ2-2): DSGVTQTPKHLITATGQRVTLRCSPRSGDLSVYWYQQSLDQGLQFLIQYYNGEERAKGNILERFSAQQFPDLHSELNLSSLELGDSALYFCASSERPSTGELFFGEGSRLTVL.

Written as DNA, the CDR3 is TGCGCCAGCAGCCAATTCGCTACAGGGGGCAAAAATGAAAAACTGTTTTTT. Protein product: CASSQFATGGKNEKLFF. The chain combines TRBV4-1 with TRBJ1-4, with 9 nucleotides matching TRBD1. Germline V gene data show CDR1 as MGHRA and CDR2 as YSYEKL. The V segment lost 2 bases and the J segment 5 bases; nucleotides outside the gene matches: 9. The CDR3 is 17 amino acids.

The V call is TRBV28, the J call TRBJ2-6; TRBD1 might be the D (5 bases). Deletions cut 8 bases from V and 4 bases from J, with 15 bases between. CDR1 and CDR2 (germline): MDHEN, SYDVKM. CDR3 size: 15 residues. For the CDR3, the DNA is TGTGCCAGCGGTCTTAGGGGTACCGGGGCCAACGTCCTGACTTTC. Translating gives CASGLRGTGANVLTF.

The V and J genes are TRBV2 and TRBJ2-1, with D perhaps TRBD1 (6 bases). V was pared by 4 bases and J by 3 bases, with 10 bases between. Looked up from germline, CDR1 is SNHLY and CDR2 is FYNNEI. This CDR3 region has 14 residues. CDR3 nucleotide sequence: TGTGCCAGCAGTGGGGGGACAAGCTACAATGAGCAGTTCTTC. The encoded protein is CASSGGTSYNEQFF.

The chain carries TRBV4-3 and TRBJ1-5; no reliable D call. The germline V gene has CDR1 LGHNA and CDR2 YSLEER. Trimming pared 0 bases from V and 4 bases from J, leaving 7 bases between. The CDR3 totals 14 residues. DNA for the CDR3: TGCGCCAGCAGCCAAGATTCGGGTAATCAGCCCCAGCATTTT. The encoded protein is CASSQDSGNQPQHF.

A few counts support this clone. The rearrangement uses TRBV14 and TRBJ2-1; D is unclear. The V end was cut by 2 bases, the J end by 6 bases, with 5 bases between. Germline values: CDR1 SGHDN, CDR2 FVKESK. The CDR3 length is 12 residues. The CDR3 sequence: CASSQLSNEQFF. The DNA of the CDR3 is TGTGCCAGCAGCCAACTCTCCAATGAGCAGTTCTTC.

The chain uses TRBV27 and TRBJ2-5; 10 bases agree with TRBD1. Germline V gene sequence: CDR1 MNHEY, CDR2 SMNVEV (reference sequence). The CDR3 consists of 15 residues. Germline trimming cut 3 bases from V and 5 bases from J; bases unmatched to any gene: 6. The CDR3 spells CASSFEGQGRETQYF. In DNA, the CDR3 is TGTGCCAGCAGTTTCGAGGGACAGGGGCGGGAGACCCAGTACTTC.

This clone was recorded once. In nucleotides, the CDR3 is TGTGCCAGCAGCTCCTACGCCGGGACTAGCCCTCTCCTGGAGACCCAGTACTTC. This codes for CASSSYAGTSPLLETQYF. The chain is built from TRBV7-6 and TRBJ2-5, with TRBD2 identical over 9 bases. Germline V CDR1 and CDR2: SGHVS, FNYEAQ. After removal of 4 bases from V and 5 bases from J, the junction contained 17 bases not matched to a gene. This CDR3 spans 18 amino acids.

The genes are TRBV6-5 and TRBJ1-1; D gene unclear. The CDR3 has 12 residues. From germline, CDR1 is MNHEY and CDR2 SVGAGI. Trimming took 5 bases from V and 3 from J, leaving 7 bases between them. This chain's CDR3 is CASSRLDTEAFF. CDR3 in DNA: TGTGCCAGCAGTCGATTAGACACTGAAGCTTTCTTT.

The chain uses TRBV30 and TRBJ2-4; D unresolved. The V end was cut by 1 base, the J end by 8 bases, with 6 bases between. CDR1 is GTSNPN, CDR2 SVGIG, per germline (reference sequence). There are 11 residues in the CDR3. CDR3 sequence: CAWSGSDIQYF. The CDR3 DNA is TGTGCCTGGAGTGGGTCGGACATTCAGTACTTC.

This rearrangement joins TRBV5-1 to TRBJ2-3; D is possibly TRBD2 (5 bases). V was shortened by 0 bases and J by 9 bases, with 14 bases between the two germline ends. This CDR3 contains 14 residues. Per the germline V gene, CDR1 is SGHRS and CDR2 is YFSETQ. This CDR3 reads CASSLGYEGGTQYF. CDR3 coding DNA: TGCGCCAGCAGCTTGGGATATGAGGGTGGGACGCAGTATTTT.

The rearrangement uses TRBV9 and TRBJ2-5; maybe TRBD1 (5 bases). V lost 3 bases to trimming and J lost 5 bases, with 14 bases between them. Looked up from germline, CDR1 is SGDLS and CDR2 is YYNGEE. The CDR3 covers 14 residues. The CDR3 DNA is TGTGCCAGCAGCGGCGGACATGGGGCGGAGACCCAGTACTTC. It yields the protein CASSGGHGAETQYF.

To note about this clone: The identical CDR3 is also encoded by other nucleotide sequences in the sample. The CDR3 coding sequence is TGTGCCAGCAGTTTGGGGCAGGGGTACTACGAGCAGTACTTC. Its translation is CASSLGQGYYEQYF. This chain links TRBV27 with TRBJ2-7, with D tentatively TRBD1 (6 bases). CDR3 size: 14 residues. V gave up 3 bases and J gave up 3 bases, with 12 bases separating them. Germline V lookup: CDR1 MNHEY, CDR2 SMNVEV (reference sequence).

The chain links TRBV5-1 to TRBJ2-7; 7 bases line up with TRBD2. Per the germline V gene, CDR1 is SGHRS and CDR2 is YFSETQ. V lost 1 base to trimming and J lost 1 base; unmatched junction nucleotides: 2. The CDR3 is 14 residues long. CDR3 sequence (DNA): TGCGCCAGCAGCTTGCAGCGGGGATCCTACGAGCAGTACTTC. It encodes CASSLQRGSYEQYF.

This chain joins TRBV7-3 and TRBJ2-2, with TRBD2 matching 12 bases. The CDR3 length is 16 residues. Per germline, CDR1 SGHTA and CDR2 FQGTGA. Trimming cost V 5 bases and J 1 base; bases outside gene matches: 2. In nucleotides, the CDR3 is TGTGCCAGCAGCCAGGGACTAGCGGGGAACACCGGGGAGCTGTTTTTT. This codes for CASSQGLAGNTGELFF.

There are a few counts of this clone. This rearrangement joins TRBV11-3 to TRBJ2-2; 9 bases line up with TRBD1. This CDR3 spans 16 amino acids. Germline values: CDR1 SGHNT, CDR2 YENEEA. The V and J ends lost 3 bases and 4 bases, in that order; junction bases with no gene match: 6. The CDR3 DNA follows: TGTGCCAGCAGCTTTTCCCGGACAGGGGTCACCGGGGAGCTGTTTTTT. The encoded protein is CASSFSRTGVTGELFF.

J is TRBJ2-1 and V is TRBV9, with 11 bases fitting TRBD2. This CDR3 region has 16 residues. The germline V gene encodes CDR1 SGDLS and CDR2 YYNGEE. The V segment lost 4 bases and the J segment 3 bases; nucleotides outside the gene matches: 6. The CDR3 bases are TGTGCCAGCAGCCCGGGACTAGCGGAGTACTACAATGAGCAGTTCTTC. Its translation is CASSPGLAEYYNEQFF.

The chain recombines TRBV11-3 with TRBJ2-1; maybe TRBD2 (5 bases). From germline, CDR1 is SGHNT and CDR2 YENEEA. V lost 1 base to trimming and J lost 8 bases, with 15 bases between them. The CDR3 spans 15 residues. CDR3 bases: TGTGCCAGCAGCTTAGGCGGCGGAGCCGGGGATGAGCAGTTCTTC. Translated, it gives CASSLGGGAGDEQFF.

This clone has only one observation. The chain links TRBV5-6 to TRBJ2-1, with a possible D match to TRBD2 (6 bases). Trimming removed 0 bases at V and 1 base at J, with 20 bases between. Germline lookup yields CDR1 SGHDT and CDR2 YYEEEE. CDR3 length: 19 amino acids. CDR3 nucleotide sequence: TGTGCCAGCAGCTTGGAGCCGGGATGGGACTCACTTTCCTACAATGAGCAGTTCTTC. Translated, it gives CASSLEPGWDSLSYNEQFF.

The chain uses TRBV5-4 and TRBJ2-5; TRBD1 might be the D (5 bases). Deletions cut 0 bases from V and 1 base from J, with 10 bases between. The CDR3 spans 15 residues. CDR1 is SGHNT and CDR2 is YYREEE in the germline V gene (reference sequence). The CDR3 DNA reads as TGTGCCAGCAGCTTGGGGGGCTTGGGCCAAGAGACCCAGTACTTC. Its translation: CASSLGGLGQETQYF.

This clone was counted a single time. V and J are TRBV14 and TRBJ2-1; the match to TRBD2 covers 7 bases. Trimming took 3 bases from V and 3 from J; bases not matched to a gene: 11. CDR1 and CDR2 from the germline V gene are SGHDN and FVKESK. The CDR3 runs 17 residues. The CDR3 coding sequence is TGTGCCAGCAGCCAGGGCGGGAGACCCCCGTTCTACAATGAGCAGTTCTTC. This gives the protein CASSQGGRPPFYNEQFF.